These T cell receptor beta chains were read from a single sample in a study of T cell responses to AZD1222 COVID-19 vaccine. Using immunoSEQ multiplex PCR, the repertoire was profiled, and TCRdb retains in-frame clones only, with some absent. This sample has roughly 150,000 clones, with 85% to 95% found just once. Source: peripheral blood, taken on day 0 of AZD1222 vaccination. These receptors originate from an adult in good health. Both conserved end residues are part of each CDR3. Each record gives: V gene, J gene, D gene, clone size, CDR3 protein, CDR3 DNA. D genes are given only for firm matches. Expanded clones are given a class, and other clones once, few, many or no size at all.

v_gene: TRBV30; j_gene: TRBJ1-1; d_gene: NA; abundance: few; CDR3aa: CAWTGPREFVAFF; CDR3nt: TGTGCCTGGACCGGGCCCCGAGAATTTGTTGCTTTCTTT
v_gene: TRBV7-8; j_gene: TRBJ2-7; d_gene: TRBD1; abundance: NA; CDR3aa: CASSYRGLVYEQYF; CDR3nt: TGTGCCAGCAGTTACAGGGGTTTAGTGTACGAGCAGTACTTC
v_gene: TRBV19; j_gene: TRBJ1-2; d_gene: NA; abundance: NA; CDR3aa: CASSGNSGYGYTF; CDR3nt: TGTGCCAGTAGTGGGAACAGCGGCTATGGCTACACCTTC
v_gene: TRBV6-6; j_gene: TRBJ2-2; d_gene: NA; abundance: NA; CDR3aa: CASSYTTTGELFF; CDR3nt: TGTGCCAGCAGTTACACGACCACCGGGGAGCTGTTTTTT
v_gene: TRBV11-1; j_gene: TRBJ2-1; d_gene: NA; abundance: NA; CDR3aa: CASSQKPKQGFNEQFF; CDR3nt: TGTGCCAGCAGCCAAAAACCCAAACAAGGATTCAATGAGCAGTTCTTC
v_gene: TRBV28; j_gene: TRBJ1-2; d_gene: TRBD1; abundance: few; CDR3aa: CASTRAGQGNGRGYTF; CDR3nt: TGTGCCAGCACCCGTGCGGGACAGGGTAACGGTCGCGGCTACACCTTC
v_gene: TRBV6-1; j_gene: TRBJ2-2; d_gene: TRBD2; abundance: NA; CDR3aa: CASSEWGVKASGENRPGELFF; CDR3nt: TGTGCCAGCAGTGAATGGGGGGTTAAGGCTAGCGGGGAGAATAGGCCCGGGGAGCTGTTTTTT
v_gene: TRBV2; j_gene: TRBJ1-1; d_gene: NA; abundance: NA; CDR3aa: CASSSRVGTEAFF; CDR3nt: TGTGCCAGCAGTTCCAGGGTGGGCACTGAAGCTTTCTTT
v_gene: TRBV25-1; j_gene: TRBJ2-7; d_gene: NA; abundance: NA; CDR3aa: CASCPTGSYEQYF; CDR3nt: TGTGCCAGCTGCCCTACAGGCTCCTACGAGCAGTACTTC
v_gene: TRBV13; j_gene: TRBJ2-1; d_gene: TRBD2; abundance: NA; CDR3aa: CASRSGGFPYNEQFF; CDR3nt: TGTGCCAGCCGTAGCGGGGGGTTCCCCTACAATGAGCAGTTCTTC
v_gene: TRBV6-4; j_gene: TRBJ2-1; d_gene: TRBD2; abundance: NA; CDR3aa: CASSERPSGNNEQFF; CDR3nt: TGTGCCAGCAGTGAGCGGCCTAGCGGGAACAATGAGCAGTTCTTC
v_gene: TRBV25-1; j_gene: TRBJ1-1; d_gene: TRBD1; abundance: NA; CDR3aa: CASSEWDRETEAFF; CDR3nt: TGTGCCAGCAGTGAATGGGACAGGGAGACTGAAGCTTTCTTT
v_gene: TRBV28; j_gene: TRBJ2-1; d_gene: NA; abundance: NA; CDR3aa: CASSLTTGRGRNEQFF; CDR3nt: TGTGCCAGCAGTTTAACCACAGGGAGAGGGCGCAATGAGCAGTTCTTC
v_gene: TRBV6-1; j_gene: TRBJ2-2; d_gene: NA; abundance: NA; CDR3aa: CASSDWANTGELFF; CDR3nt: TGTGCCAGCAGTGATTGGGCAAACACCGGGGAGCTGTTTTTT
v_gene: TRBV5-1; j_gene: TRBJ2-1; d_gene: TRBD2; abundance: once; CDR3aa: CASSSPSGWDNEQFF; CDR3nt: TGCGCCAGCAGCTCGCCTAGCGGGTGGGACAATGAGCAGTTCTTC
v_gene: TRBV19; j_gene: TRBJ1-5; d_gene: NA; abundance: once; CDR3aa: CASSISPTGTSYSNQPQHF; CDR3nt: TGTGCCAGTAGTATATCCCCGACGGGGACCTCCTATAGCAATCAGCCCCAGCATTTT
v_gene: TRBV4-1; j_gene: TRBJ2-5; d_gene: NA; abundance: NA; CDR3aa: CASSQGPRAEETQYF; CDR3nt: TGCGCCAGCAGCCAGGGGCCCAGGGCCGAAGAGACCCAGTACTTC
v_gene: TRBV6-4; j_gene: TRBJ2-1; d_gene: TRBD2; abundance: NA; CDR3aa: CASSPTSGFGGEQFF; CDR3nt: TGTGCCAGCAGTCCAACTAGCGGCTTTGGAGGCGAGCAGTTCTTC
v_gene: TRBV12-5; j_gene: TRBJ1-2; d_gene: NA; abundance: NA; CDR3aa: CASGLVRGHYGYTF; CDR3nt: TGTGCTAGTGGTTTGGTAAGAGGGCACTATGGCTACACCTTC
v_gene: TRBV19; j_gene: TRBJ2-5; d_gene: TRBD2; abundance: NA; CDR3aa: CASSIPSGLAGGGETQYF; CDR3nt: TGTGCCAGTAGTATCCCTTCGGGACTAGCGGGAGGAGGGGAGACCCAGTACTTC
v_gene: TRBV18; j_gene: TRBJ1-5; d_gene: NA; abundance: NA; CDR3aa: CASSAVQGNNQPQHF; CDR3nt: TGTGCCAGCTCAGCCGTACAGGGAAACAATCAGCCCCAGCATTTT
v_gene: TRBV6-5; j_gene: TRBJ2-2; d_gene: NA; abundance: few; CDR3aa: CASSYFSRTGELFF; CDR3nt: TGTGCCAGCAGTTACTTCTCTAGGACCGGGGAGCTGTTTTTT
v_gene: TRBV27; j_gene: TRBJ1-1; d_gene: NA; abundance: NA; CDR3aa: CASSTGGSEAFF; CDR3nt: TGTGCCAGCAGTACCGGGGGTTCTGAAGCTTTCTTT
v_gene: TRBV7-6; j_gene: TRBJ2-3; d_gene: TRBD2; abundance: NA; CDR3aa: CASSSIPPLAASTDTQYF; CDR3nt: TGTGCCAGCAGCTCTATCCCCCCCCTAGCGGCTAGCACAGATACGCAGTATTTT
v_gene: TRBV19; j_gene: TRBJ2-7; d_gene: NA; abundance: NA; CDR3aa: CASSARVDAYEQYF; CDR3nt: TGTGCCAGTAGTGCCAGGGTGGACGCTTACGAGCAGTACTTC
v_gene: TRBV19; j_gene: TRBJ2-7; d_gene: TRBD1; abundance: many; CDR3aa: CASTKGQGAYEQYF; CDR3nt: TGTGCCAGTACCAAGGGACAGGGCGCCTACGAGCAGTACTTC
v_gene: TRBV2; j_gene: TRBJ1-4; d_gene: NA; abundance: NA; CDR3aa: CASSEAGGQNEKLFF; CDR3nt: TGTGCCAGCAGTGAAGCGGGCGGACAAAATGAAAAACTGTTTTTT
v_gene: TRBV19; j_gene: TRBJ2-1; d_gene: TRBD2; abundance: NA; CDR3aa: CASSIAWGLASGGGEQFF; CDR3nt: TGTGCCAGTAGTATAGCCTGGGGACTAGCTTCGGGAGGGGGTGAGCAGTTCTTC
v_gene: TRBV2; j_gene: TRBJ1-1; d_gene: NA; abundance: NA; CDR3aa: CASSEGIVAFF; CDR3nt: TGTGCCAGCAGTGAGGGGATTGTAGCTTTCTTT
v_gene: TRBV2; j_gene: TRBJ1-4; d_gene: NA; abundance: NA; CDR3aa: CASSEIVGNEKLFF; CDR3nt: TGTGCCAGCAGTGAAATCGTGGGAAATGAAAAACTGTTTTTT
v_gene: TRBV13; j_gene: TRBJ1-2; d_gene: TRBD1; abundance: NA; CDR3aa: CASSLSGQGVRYGYTF; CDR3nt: TGTGCCAGCAGCTTATCCGGACAGGGGGTTAGGTATGGCTACACCTTC
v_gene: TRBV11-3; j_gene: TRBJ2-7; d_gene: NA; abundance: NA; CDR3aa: CASGAGSKYEQYF; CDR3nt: TGTGCCAGCGGGGCGGGTTCTAAGTACGAGCAGTACTTC
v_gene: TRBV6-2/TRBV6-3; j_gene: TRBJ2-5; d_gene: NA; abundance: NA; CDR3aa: CASSFGWGSETQYF; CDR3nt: TGTGCCAGCAGTTTTGGGTGGGGATCGGAGACCCAGTACTTC
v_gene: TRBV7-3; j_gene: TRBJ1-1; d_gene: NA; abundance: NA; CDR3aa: CASSPYRDPGDTEAFF; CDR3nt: TGTGCCAGCAGCCCCTACCGCGATCCGGGGGACACTGAAGCTTTCTTT
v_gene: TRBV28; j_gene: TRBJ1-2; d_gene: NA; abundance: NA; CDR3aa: CASSAHAGDYGYTF; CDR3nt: TGTGCCAGCAGTGCCCACGCAGGGGACTATGGCTACACCTTC
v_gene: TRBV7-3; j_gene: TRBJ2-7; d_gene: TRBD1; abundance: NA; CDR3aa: CASSYGQGPYEQYF; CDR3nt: TGTGCCAGCAGCTATGGACAGGGTCCATACGAGCAGTACTTC
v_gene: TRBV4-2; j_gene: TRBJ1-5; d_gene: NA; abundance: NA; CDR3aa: CASSPDKERGNQPQHF; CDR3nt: TGTGCCAGCAGCCCAGATAAGGAGAGGGGCAATCAGCCCCAGCATTTT
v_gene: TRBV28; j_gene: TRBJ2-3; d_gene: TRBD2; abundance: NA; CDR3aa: CASTPWGPSGSTDTQYF; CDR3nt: TGTGCCAGCACCCCCTGGGGGCCTAGCGGGAGCACAGATACGCAGTATTTT
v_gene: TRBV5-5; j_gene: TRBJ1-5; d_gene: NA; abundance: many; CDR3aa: CASSPNYGGGPQHF; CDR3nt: TGTGCCAGCAGCCCAAACTATGGGGGAGGGCCCCAGCATTTT
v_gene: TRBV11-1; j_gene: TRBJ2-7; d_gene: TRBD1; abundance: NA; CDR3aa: CASSPMGQTALYEQYF; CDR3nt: TGTGCCAGCAGCCCCATGGGACAGACCGCCCTATACGAGCAGTACTTC
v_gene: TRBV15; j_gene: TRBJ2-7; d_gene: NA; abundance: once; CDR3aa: CATSRGYEQYF; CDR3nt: TGTGCCACCAGCAGAGGCTACGAGCAGTACTTC
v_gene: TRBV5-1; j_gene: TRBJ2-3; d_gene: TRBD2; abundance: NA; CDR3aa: CASSVVAGLTDTQYF; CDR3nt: TGCGCCAGCAGCGTCGTAGCGGGGTTAACAGATACGCAGTATTTT
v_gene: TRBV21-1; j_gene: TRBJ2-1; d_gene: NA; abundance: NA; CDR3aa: CASTKGQRYNEQFF; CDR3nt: TGTGCCAGCACTAAGGGACAGCGGTACAATGAGCAGTTCTTC
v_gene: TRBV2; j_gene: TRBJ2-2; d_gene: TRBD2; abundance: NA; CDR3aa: CASCGRENTGELFF; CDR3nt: TGTGCCAGCTGCGGGAGGGAGAACACCGGGGAGCTGTTTTTT
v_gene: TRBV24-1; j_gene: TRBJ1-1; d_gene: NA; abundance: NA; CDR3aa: CATIGGPTNTEAFF; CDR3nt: TGTGCCACCATCGGCGGACCTACGAACACTGAAGCTTTCTTT
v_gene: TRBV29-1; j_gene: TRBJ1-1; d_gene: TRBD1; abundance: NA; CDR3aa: CSVERTGAMEAFF; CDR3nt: TGCAGCGTTGAGAGGACAGGGGCGATGGAAGCTTTCTTT
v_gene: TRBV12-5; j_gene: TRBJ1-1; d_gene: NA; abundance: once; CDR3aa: CASGPFPEGTEAFF; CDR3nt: TGTGCTAGTGGTCCCTTCCCGGAGGGCACTGAAGCTTTCTTT
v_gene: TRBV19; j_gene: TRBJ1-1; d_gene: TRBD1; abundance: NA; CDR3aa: CASSDRVNTEAFF; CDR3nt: TGTGCCAGTAGTGACAGGGTGAACACTGAAGCTTTCTTT
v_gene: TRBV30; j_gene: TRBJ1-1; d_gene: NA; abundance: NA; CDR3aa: CAMEPGNTEAFF; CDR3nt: TGTGCCATGGAGCCGGGGAACACTGAAGCTTTCTTT
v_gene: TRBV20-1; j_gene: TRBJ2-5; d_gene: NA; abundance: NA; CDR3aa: CSASPGNRQETQYF; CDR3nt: TGCAGTGCTAGTCCGGGGAACCGACAAGAGACCCAGTACTTC
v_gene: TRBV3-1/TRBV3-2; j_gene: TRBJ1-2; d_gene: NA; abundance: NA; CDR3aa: CASSLWTDDGYTF; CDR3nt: TGTGCCAGCAGCCTATGGACTGATGATGGCTACACCTTC